This T cell receptor (beta chain) stems from a study of blood T cells in healthy people across ages. Notes on the study in general: The study found more naive CD4+ cells and higher diversity in long-lived than aged donors.

V trimming: 6 bases; J trimming: 2 bases; junction bases outside the gene matches: 4. Germline loops: CDR1 MRHNA, CDR2 SNTAGT. CDR3 length: 15 amino acids. As for this clonotype: Its antigen is currently unknown.

Through a sample-barcoded 5' primer and a J-beta primer mix, a second PCR was run for roughly 7 to 11 cycles. TCRdb fed the 5' RACE reads into MiXCR, producing one record per CDR3 protein. The data hold fewer than 1.5 million distinct CDR3 sequences, with roughly 45% observed a single time. Sequencing was done on a sample of blood. The receptor comes from a woman between 18 and 29 years old in good health. J is TRBJ2-3 and V is TRBV6-4; 11 positions agree with TRBD2. The CDR3 sequence is CASSGSGGATDTQYF. In DNA form, the CDR3 reads TGTGCCAGCAGCGGTAGCGGGGGGGCCACAGATACGCAGTATTTT.